Each of the 18 T cell receptor beta chains below was sequenced from the same sample in a study of blood T cell repertoires in COVID-19. Clones were read by immunoSEQ multiplex PCR, and TCRdb kept only the in-frame ones, dropping some. The sample carries 150,000 to 200,000 clones, roughly 76% recorded once. The sequenced material came from peripheral blood. The source is a woman older than 75 with COVID-19, enrolled during active disease.

The chain uses TRBV28 and TRBJ1-6; 7 positions match TRBD1. The CDR3 is 15 amino acids. The ends lost 3 bases at V and 7 bases at J; junction bases unmatched: 6. In germline, CDR1 is MDHEN, CDR2 SYDVKM. CDR3 in amino acids: CASSFVGQQNSPLHF. The CDR3, as DNA: TGTGCCAGCAGTTTTGTGGGACAGCAAAATTCACCCCTCCACTTT.

V is TRBV7-9 and J is TRBJ1-1; weak D call: TRBD1 (6 bases). Germline assignment: CDR1 SEHNR and CDR2 FQNEAQ (reference sequence). The V end was cut by 2 bases, the J end by 2 bases, with 9 bases between. The CDR3 consists of 14 residues. CDR3 in DNA: TGTGCCAGCAGCTTATGGGGGCCTAACACTGAAGCTTTCTTT. Protein product: CASSLWGPNTEAFF. The variable domain in full, completed from reference TRBV7-9 and TRBJ1-1, reads DTGVSQNPRHKITKRGQNVTFRCDPISEHNRLYWYRQTLGQGPEFLTYFQNEAQLEKSRLLSDRFSAERPKGSFSTLEIQRTEQGDSAMYLCASSLWGPNTEAFFGQGTRLTVV.

A note on this clone: The germline gene is not matched at one end of the junction; a read error may be the cause. The chain combines TRBV7-2 with TRBJ2-7; 10 bases align to TRBD1. Germline V gives CDR1 SGHTA, CDR2 FQGNSA. The CDR3 runs 14 residues. The CDR3, as DNA: TGTGCCAGCAGCCCGACCGGGACAGGGGCACGGAAGGGCTTC. Its translation is CASSPTGTGARKGF.

The chain combines TRBV9 with TRBJ1-6; TRBD1 might be the D (5 bases). Trimming cost V 0 bases and J 8 bases, with 15 bases left between them. Per germline, CDR1 SGDLS and CDR2 YYNGEE. CDR3 size: 16 residues. CDR3 amino acids: CASSVATGPGYSPLHF. The DNA for the CDR3 is TGTGCCAGCAGCGTAGCGACGGGCCCAGGGTATTCACCCCTCCACTTT. Using reference TRBV9 and TRBJ1-6 for the parts outside the CDR3, the full variable domain is DSGVTQTPKHLITATGQRVTLRCSPRSGDLSVYWYQQSLDQGLQFLIQYYNGEERAKGNILERFSAQQFPDLHSELNLSSLELGDSALYFCASSVATGPGYSPLHFGNGTRLTVT.

The rearrangement uses TRBV27 and TRBJ1-4; TRBD1 agrees at 7 bases. V lost 5 bases, J lost 6 bases, and 9 bases stayed unmatched. This CDR3 comprises 15 residues. Germline CDR1 is MNHEY and CDR2 is SMNVEV (reference sequence). CDR3 DNA sequence: TGTGCCAGCAGTCCCCAGACAGGGATTGATGAAAAACTGTTTTTT. This codes for CASSPQTGIDEKLFF.

This clone has more than one count but fewer than ten. The rearrangement links TRBV3-1 (or the pseudogene TRBV3-2) to TRBJ1-2; D unresolved. Trimming shortened V by 0 bases and J by 0 bases, and 8 bases separated the two germline ends. Germline V gene sequence: CDR1 LGHDT, CDR2 YNNKEL (reference sequence). The CDR3 is 15 amino acids. The DNA of the CDR3 is TGTGCCAGCAGCCAAGATGCGCGGGCTAACTATGGCTACACCTTC. This encodes CASSQDARANYGYTF.

This clone was recorded once. The gene calls are TRBV7-9 and TRBJ1-2; TRBD1 agrees at 7 bases. The CDR3 runs 13 residues. V was pared by 3 bases and J by 5 bases, with 3 bases of the junction left unmatched. CDR1 is SEHNR and CDR2 is FQNEAQ in the germline V gene (reference sequence). In DNA form, the CDR3 reads TGTGCCAGCAGCTTTCAGGGGGGATATGGCTACACCTTC. It is translated as CASSFQGGYGYTF.

The rearrangement uses TRBV15 and TRBJ1-4; 8 nucleotides line up with TRBD1. The CDR3 length is 16 residues. Germline values: CDR1 LNHNV, CDR2 YYDKDF (reference sequence). Trimming at V came to 1 base and at J to 1 base, leaving 2 bases not matched to a gene. CDR3 protein: CATSRGTGGTNEKLFF. The DNA of the CDR3 is TGTGCCACCAGCAGAGGAACAGGGGGAACTAATGAAAAACTGTTTTTT.

This clone appeared once. The CDR3 reads CASSESGGPSTDTQYF. The CDR3 nucleotides are TGTGCCAGCAGCGAAAGCGGGGGTCCTAGCACAGATACGCAGTATTTT. The chain links TRBV9 to TRBJ2-3; 8 nucleotides agree with TRBD2. The germline CDR1 and CDR2 sequences are SGDLS and YYNGEE. Trimming took 3 bases from V and 0 from J; bases not matched to a gene: 6. The CDR3 is 16 residues long.

This chain joins TRBV6-5 and TRBJ2-1, with TRBD2 as a possible D gene (5 bases). The CDR3 is 14 amino acids. Germline lookup yields CDR1 MNHEY and CDR2 SVGAGI. V gave up 0 bases and J gave up 6 bases, with 9 bases separating them. The CDR3 spells CASSYSLVSNEQFF. As DNA, the CDR3 is TGTGCCAGCAGTTACTCACTAGTGAGCAATGAGCAGTTCTTC.

The chain employs TRBV2 and TRBJ2-1; the D gene is possibly TRBD1 (5 bases). V lost 9 bases and J 4 bases, leaving 16 bases between the germline ends. Germline CDR1 and CDR2: SNHLY and FYNNEI. The CDR3 is made up of 14 amino acids. CDR3 loop: CASPKGRTYNEQFF. CDR3 sequence (DNA): TGTGCCAGTCCTAAGGGGCGAACTTACAATGAGCAGTTCTTC.

The table lists this clone with a few counts. The chain has TRBV2 and TRBJ1-1; perhaps TRBD1 as D (5 bases). The germline V and J ends were trimmed by 8 bases and 7 bases, with 17 bases remaining between them. Germline V gene sequence: CDR1 SNHLY, CDR2 FYNNEI. The CDR3 covers 13 residues. Here the CDR3 reads CASLGGPGIEAFF. In nucleotides, the CDR3 is TGTGCCAGCCTGGGGGGACCCGGGATTGAAGCTTTCTTT.

The genes are TRBV15 and TRBJ1-6; D is possibly TRBD1 (5 bases). The germline V gene encodes CDR1 LNHNV and CDR2 YYDKDF (reference sequence). Deletions cut 1 base from V and 0 bases from J, with 10 bases between. The CDR3 covers 17 residues. CDR3 loop: CATSRAAGFSYNSPLHF. CDR3 sequence (DNA): TGTGCCACCAGCAGAGCCGCAGGGTTCTCCTATAATTCACCCCTCCACTTT. The full variable domain, completed using reference TRBV15 and TRBJ1-6, is DAMVIQNPRYQVTQFGKPVTLSCSQTLNHNVMYWYQQKSSQAPKLLFHYYDKDFNNEADTPDNFQSRRPNTSFCFLDIRSPGLGDTAMYLCATSRAAGFSYNSPLHFGNGTRLTVT.

This clone has a single count. The chain has TRBV5-8 and TRBJ2-7; 7 nucleotides agree with TRBD1. The CDR3 is 14 residues long. From germline, CDR1 is SGHTS and CDR2 YDEGEE. J gave up 3 bases and V 5 bases, and 8 bases lay outside the gene matches. The CDR3 coding sequence is TGTGCCAGCAGACCGGGACAGAATGTCTACGAGCAGTACTTC. Translation gives CASRPGQNVYEQYF.

The chain has TRBV4-1 and TRBJ1-1; D unclear. CDR3 length: 15 amino acids. Germline loops: CDR1 MGHRA, CDR2 YSYEKL. The V and J ends lost 1 base and 1 base respectively, with 10 bases between them. The CDR3 DNA reads as TGCGCCAGCAGCCAAGGTCCTGGCTGGAACACTGAAGCTTTCTTT. Translation gives CASSQGPGWNTEAFF.

This chain links TRBV6-5 with TRBJ1-1, with D tentatively TRBD1 (5 bases). The CDR3 is 12 residues long. Germline CDR1 reads MNHEY; CDR2 reads SVGAGI. The germline V and J ends were trimmed by 4 bases and 5 bases, with 8 bases remaining between them. As DNA, the CDR3 is TGTGCCAGCAGTTTAGGGGTGACTGAAGCTTTCTTT. Its translation: CASSLGVTEAFF.

The chain uses TRBV2 and TRBJ1-2; no firm D call. CDR3 size: 13 residues. Germline V gene sequence: CDR1 SNHLY, CDR2 FYNNEI. V was shortened by 6 bases and J by 8 bases, with 16 bases between the two germline ends. CDR3 protein: CASSSEGGGGYTF. CDR3 nucleotides: TGTGCCAGCAGCTCGGAGGGAGGCGGAGGCTACACCTTC.

This chain links TRBV7-8 with TRBJ2-1; 10 bases map to TRBD2. The V gene's germline CDR1 is SGHVS and CDR2 FQNEAQ. V gave up 0 bases and J gave up 4 bases; unmatched junction bases: 12. CDR3 length: 19 amino acids. CDR3 bases: TGTGCCAGCAGCTTAGCCTTTTTCCCGGGACTAGCGCAATACAATGAGCAGTTCTTC. It encodes CASSLAFFPGLAQYNEQFF.